Here is one TCR beta chain with its context. The data were produced by immunoSEQ multiplex PCR, yet TCRdb's version contains in-frame clones alone and is incomplete. This table holds around 70,000 clones, 80% to 95% found once. These data originate in a study of T cell changes during pregnancy in multiple sclerosis. This CDR3 is 14 amino acids long. Germline V lookup: CDR1 SGHRS, CDR2 YFSETQ. Trimming took 1 base from V and 1 from J, leaving 8 bases between them. The TCR originated in a female donor with multiple sclerosis, enrolled in a pregnancy study. The source was CD4+ T cells from peripheral blood mononuclear cells, collected after pregnancy. The V gene is TRBV5-1, the J gene TRBJ1-1; no clear D. The DNA for the CDR3 is TGCGCCAGCAGCTTGCTCGGAGGGAACACTGAAGCTTTCTTT. This encodes CASSLLGGNTEAFF.